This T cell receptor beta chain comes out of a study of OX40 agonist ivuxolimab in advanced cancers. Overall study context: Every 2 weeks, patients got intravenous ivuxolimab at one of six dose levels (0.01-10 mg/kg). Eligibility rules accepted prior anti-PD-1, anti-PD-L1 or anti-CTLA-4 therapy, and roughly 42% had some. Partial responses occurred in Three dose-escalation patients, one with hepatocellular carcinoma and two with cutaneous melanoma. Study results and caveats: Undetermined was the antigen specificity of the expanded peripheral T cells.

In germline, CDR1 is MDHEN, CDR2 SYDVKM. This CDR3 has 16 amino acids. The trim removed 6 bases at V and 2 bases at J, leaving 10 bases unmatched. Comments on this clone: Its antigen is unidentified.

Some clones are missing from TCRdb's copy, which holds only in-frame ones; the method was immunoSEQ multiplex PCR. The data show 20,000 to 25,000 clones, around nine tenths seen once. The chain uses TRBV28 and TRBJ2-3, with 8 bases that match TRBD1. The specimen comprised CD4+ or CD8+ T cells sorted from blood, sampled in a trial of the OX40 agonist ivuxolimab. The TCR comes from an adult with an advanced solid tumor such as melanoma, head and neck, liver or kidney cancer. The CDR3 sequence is CASRNGQGAITDTQYF. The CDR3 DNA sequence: TGTGCCAGCAGAAACGGGCAGGGGGCTATCACAGATACGCAGTATTTT.